Presented here are 23 T cell receptor beta chains from one specimen sequenced in a study of T-cell reconstitution after alpha-beta-depleted transplantation in children. Preparation of the TCRbeta library was carried out with unique molecular identifiers. TCRdb fed the PCR reads into MiXCR, producing one record per CDR3 protein. The sample shows about 200,000 distinct CDR3 sequences, roughly 6.3% of them seen only once. Sequencing used PBMCs, obtained before TCRalphabeta/CD19-depleted stem cell transplant. The receptors derive from a girl under two years old with combined immunodeficiency, due to receive a stem cell transplant.

This clonotype came up many times. The chain recombines TRBV20-1 with TRBJ2-7, with D possibly being TRBD2 (6 bases). The V end lost 4 bases, the J end lost 4 bases, and 14 bases lay between the germline ends. This CDR3 spans 13 amino acids. Germline loops: CDR1 DFQATT, CDR2 SNEGSKA (reference sequence). In DNA, the CDR3 is TGCAGTGCTACGGGGCTAGCGACGTACGAGCAGTACTTC. As protein: CSATGLATYEQYF.

This clonotype was seen ten or more times. This sequence joins TRBV20-1 and TRBJ2-7; D is undetermined. This CDR3 spans 14 amino acids. Trimming stripped 0 bases from V and 3 bases from J, with 12 bases between. In germline, CDR1 is DFQATT, CDR2 SNEGSKA (reference sequence). In DNA, the CDR3 is TGCAGTGCTAGAGATGTAGCCAAATTCTACGAGCAGTACTTC. It translates to CSARDVAKFYEQYF.

The V gene is TRBV7-9, the J gene TRBJ2-1; D tentatively reads TRBD1 or TRBD2 (5 bases each). CDR1 is SEHNR, CDR2 FQNEAQ, per germline (reference sequence). V was pared by 4 bases and J by 9 bases, with 13 bases between. CDR3 length: 13 amino acids. The CDR3 DNA is TGTGCCAGCAGCTCTCTTGGGGGTTTTGAGCAGTTCTTC. Its protein product is CASSSLGGFEQFF.

This clonotype was detected many times. The chain carries TRBV30 and TRBJ2-1; possibly TRBD1 for D (5 bases). V lost 1 base and J lost 3, with 7 bases in between. The length of the CDR3 is 13 residues. Germline V gives CDR1 GTSNPN, CDR2 SVGIG (reference sequence). The CDR3 coding sequence is TGTGCCTGGAGTGGGACATACTACAATGAGCAGTTCTTC. Amino acid sequence: CAWSGTYYNEQFF.

This clonotype came up many times. The chain has TRBV7-8 and TRBJ2-2, with TRBD2 identical over 10 bases. The CDR3 is 17 residues long. The germline V gene has CDR1 SGHVS and CDR2 FQNEAQ. V was clipped by 3 bases and J by 3 bases; unmatched bases: 7. In nucleotides, the CDR3 is TGTGCCAGCAGCTTTTATGCCGGACTAGCGGACACCGGGGAGCTGTTTTTT. It yields the protein CASSFYAGLADTGELFF. Full variable domain (remainder filled in from reference TRBV7-8 and TRBJ2-2): GAGVSQSPRYKVAKRGQDVALRCDPISGHVSLFWYQQALGQGPEFLTYFQNEAQLDKSGLPSDRFFAERPEGSVSTLKIQRTQQEDSAVYLCASSFYAGLADTGELFFGEGSRLTVL.

This clonotype came up many times. V is TRBV12-3 or TRBV12-4 and J is TRBJ2-2; 10 bases are shared with TRBD1. This CDR3 has 18 amino acids. The V segment lost 5 bases and the J segment 4 bases; nucleotides outside the gene matches: 13. The DNA for the CDR3 is TGTGCCAGCAGTCCAACGTTTGGGACAGGGGCGACCACCGGGGAGCTGTTTTTT. It specifies CASSPTFGTGATTGELFF.

This clonotype was counted many times. This chain joins TRBV5-1 and TRBJ1-2, with D hard to call. The ends were cut back, 4 bases at V and 4 bases at J, with 11 bases in the middle. Germline CDR1 is SGHRS and CDR2 is YFSETQ. The CDR3 has 13 amino acids. The CDR3: CASSGSGVYGYTF. The CDR3 bases are TGCGCCAGCAGCGGCTCCGGGGTCTATGGCTACACCTTC.

This clonotype was counted at least ten times. V gene TRBV20-1 combines with J gene TRBJ2-1, with TRBD2 matching 13 bases. The CDR3 is 19 amino acids. Germline V gene lookup returns CDR1 DFQATT and CDR2 SNEGSKA (reference sequence). The V gene end was trimmed by 7 bases and the J gene end by 2 bases; junction bases not matched to a gene: 17. This CDR3 is CSGTGTSGIVASTYNEQFF. Written as DNA, the CDR3 is TGCAGTGGGACCGGGACTAGCGGGATCGTTGCAAGCACCTACAATGAGCAGTTCTTC.

This clonotype was observed many times. The chain links TRBV28 to TRBJ2-7; no reliable D call. CDR1 is MDHEN, CDR2 SYDVKM, per germline. The CDR3 consists of 12 residues. The V gene lost 11 bases and the J gene lost 0 bases, with 11 bases spanning the gap. CDR3 loop: CAPQWSSYEQYF. The CDR3 DNA reads as TGTGCCCCCCAATGGAGCTCCTACGAGCAGTACTTC.

This clonotype was counted many times. The chain links TRBV7-9 to TRBJ1-2; TRBD1 matches at 8 bases. The length of the CDR3 is 15 residues. Germline trimming cut 4 bases from V and 4 bases from J; bases unmatched to any gene: 8. CDR1 and CDR2 from the germline V gene are SEHNR and FQNEAQ (reference sequence). The CDR3 reads CASSSPQGEIYGYTF. CDR3 DNA: TGTGCCAGCAGCTCTCCACAGGGGGAAATCTATGGCTACACCTTC. The full variable domain, rest sourced from reference TRBV7-9 and TRBJ1-2, is DTGVSQNPRHKITKRGQNVTFRCDPISEHNRLYWYRQTLGQGPEFLTYFQNEAQLEKSRLLSDRFSAERPKGSFSTLEIQRTEQGDSAMYLCASSSPQGEIYGYTFGSGTRLTVV.

The sample holds many counts of this clonotype. The chain combines TRBV5-6 with TRBJ2-7; 12 bases fit TRBD1. Trimming took 2 bases from V and 8 from J; bases not matched to a gene: 8. Germline CDR1 is SGHDT and CDR2 is YYEEEE. CDR3 length: 15 residues. The CDR3 protein is CASSFGTGGLLKQYF. In DNA form, the CDR3 reads TGTGCCAGCAGCTTCGGGACAGGGGGCCTTTTGAAGCAGTACTTC. Together with reference TRBV5-6 and TRBJ2-7, the CDR3 gives the full variable domain: DAGVTQSPTHLIKTRGQQVTLRCSPKSGHDTVSWYQQALGQGPQFIFQYYEEEERQRGNFPDRFSGHQFPNYSSELNVNALLLGDSALYLCASSFGTGGLLKQYFGPGTRLTVT.

In this sample, this clonotype turned up many times. V is TRBV18 and J is TRBJ2-1, with a tentative D call TRBD2 (5 bases). CDR3 size: 15 residues. Deletions cut 1 base from V and 1 base from J, with 8 bases between. Germline assignment: CDR1 KGHSH and CDR2 LQKENI. Here the CDR3 DNA reads TGTGCCAGCTCACCACTGGGAGAGTCCTACAATGAGCAGTTCTTC. Protein product: CASSPLGESYNEQFF.

This clonotype was detected ten times or more. The chain has TRBV7-9 and TRBJ2-7, with a weak D call TRBD2 (5 bases). The CDR3 covers 12 residues. The ends were cut back, 11 bases at V and 2 bases at J, with 13 bases in the middle. Germline CDR1 is SEHNR and CDR2 is FQNEAQ (reference sequence). The CDR3 nucleotides read TGTGCCGCAGGAGGCGAGACCTACGAGCAGTACTTC. This sequence encodes CAAGGETYEQYF.

This clonotype was found a few times. The rearrangement joins TRBV10-3 to TRBJ2-3; D may be TRBD1 (5 bases). The CDR3 length is 11 residues. Germline loops: CDR1 ENHRY, CDR2 SYGVKD. The V end was cut by 6 bases, the J end by 5 bases, with 6 bases between. The DNA for the CDR3 is TGTGCCATCAGGGGGCTAGATACGCAGTATTTT. Translated: CAIRGLDTQYF.

This clonotype has only a few counts. This chain joins TRBV28 and TRBJ1-1, with D tentatively TRBD1 (5 bases). Trimming shortened V by 7 bases and J by 7 bases, and 16 bases separated the two germline ends. This CDR3 contains 13 residues. Germline V gene data show CDR1 as MDHEN and CDR2 as SYDVKM. In DNA, the CDR3 is TGTGCCAGCACCTCCTGGGGGGGAGATGAAGCTTTCTTT. Amino acid sequence: CASTSWGGDEAFF. The full variable domain, in which reference TRBV28 and TRBJ1-1 provide the parts outside the CDR3, is DVKVTQSSRYLVKRTGEKVFLECVQDMDHENMFWYRQDPGLGLRLIYFSYDVKMKEKGDIPEGYSVSREKKERFSLILESASTNQTSMYLCASTSWGGDEAFFGQGTRLTVV.

This clonotype was seen a few times. This chain uses TRBV4-3 with TRBJ2-1; 9 nucleotides line up with TRBD1. Per germline, CDR1 LGHNA and CDR2 YSLEER. The junction had 12 bases not matched to a gene; V was cut back by 8 bases and J by 10 bases. The CDR3 extends over 14 amino acids. The CDR3, as DNA: TGCGCCAGCGCTGCCGGGACAGGGACCAGGGAGCAGTTCTTC. It codes for CASAAGTGTREQFF.

This clonotype appeared many times. The chain employs TRBV7-2 and TRBJ2-2; D unclear. The CDR3 runs 13 residues. V gave up 5 bases and J gave up 15 bases, with 19 bases separating them. The germline gives CDR1 SGHTA, CDR2 FQGNSA. This CDR3 is CASSIPVGPDMFF. Written as DNA, the CDR3 is TGTGCCAGCAGCATCCCCGTTGGCCCTGATATGTTTTTT. Drawing the rest from reference TRBV7-2 and TRBJ2-2, the complete variable domain is GAGVSQSPSNKVTEKGKDVELRCDPISGHTALYWYRQSLGQGLEFLIYFQGNSAPDKSGLPSDRFSAERTGGSVSTLTIQRTQQEDSAVYLCASSIPVGPDMFFGEGSRLTVL.

This clonotype was seen at least ten times. The chain couples TRBV5-5 to TRBJ1-2; D gene unclear. The CDR3 spans 13 residues. CDR1 is SGHKS and CDR2 is YYEKEE in the germline V gene (reference sequence). Trimming took 4 bases from V and 1 from J, leaving 8 bases between them. The CDR3 loop reads CASSPDINYGYTF. The CDR3 DNA sequence: TGTGCCAGCAGCCCTGACATTAACTATGGCTACACCTTC.

In its sample, this clonotype was seen many times. J is TRBJ1-1 and V is TRBV6-2 or TRBV6-3; weak D call: TRBD1 (5 bases). CDR1 is MNHEY, CDR2 SVGEGT, per germline. Trimming cost V 2 bases and J 0 bases, with 7 bases left between them. The CDR3 consists of 14 residues. This CDR3 reads CASSYGGLNTEAFF. The CDR3 nucleotides are TGTGCCAGCAGTTACGGGGGTTTGAACACTGAAGCTTTCTTT.

In its sample, this clonotype was seen many times. The chain joins TRBV20-1 to TRBJ2-5; D uncertain. The CDR3 length is 11 residues. Germline CDR1 is DFQATT and CDR2 is SNEGSKA (reference sequence). Trimming shortened V by 3 bases and J by 4 bases, and 6 bases separated the two germline ends. CDR3 nucleotide sequence: TGCAGTGCTAGGGTGCGAGAGACCCAGTACTTC. It is translated as CSARVRETQYF.

This clonotype was seen repeatedly, ten times or more. The chain employs TRBV28 and TRBJ2-1; 13 nucleotides align to TRBD2. The V and J ends lost 2 bases and 4 bases, in that order; junction bases with no gene match: 8. CDR3 length equals 18 residues. The germline CDR1 and CDR2 sequences are MDHEN and SYDVKM. The CDR3 DNA reads TGTGCCAGCAGTTTAGGACCGGGACTAGCGGGAATGTACAATGAGCAGTTCTTC. It is translated as CASSLGPGLAGMYNEQFF.

This clonotype was recorded only once. It may be a read error: a sequence one base away is much more abundant. This chain joins TRBV24-1 and TRBJ2-1; no reliable D call. Germline CDR1 is KGHDR and CDR2 is SFDVKD. The CDR3 runs 13 residues. The CDR3 DNA sequence: TGTGCCACCAGTTATTTGACCGAAGATGAGCAGTTCTTC. Translation gives CATSYLTEDEQFF.

In this sample, this clonotype turned up many times. The chain carries TRBV15 and TRBJ2-1, with 14 nucleotides matching TRBD2. The germline gives CDR1 LNHNV, CDR2 YYDKDF (reference sequence). The CDR3 consists of 15 residues. The V segment lost 8 bases and the J segment 8 bases; nucleotides outside the gene matches: 8. This chain's CDR3 is CATDIGTSGRDEQFF. The DNA of the CDR3 is TGTGCCACCGATATTGGGACTAGCGGGAGAGATGAGCAGTTCTTC.